The rows below give T cell receptor beta chains drawn from one sample of a study of human T cells and chemical hapten exposure. TCRdb re-called the RACE reads through MiXCR, storing one row per CDR3 protein. The sample lists fewer than 150,000 distinct CDR3 sequences, roughly 14% occurring once. The specimen was whole blood, collected in connection with sensitization to the hapten diphenylcyclopropenone (DPC). These receptors came from a young woman with alopecia areata. Some clones in this sample may be carry-over from other donors' samples. The CDR3 runs from the conserved cysteine through the conserved F or W. A D gene is named only where the DNA matches it firmly. Clone sizes are given selectively: once, few, many, or a class where the clone is expanded.

V	D	size	length	J	DNA	CDR3
TRBV6-2/TRBV6-3	TRBD1	many	13	TRBJ1-2	TGTGCCAGCAGTCGGACAGGGGATTATGGCTACACCTTC	CASSRTGDYGYTF
TRBV20-1	TRBD1	NA	15	TRBJ2-7	TGCAGTGCGAGAAGGGACAGGGGTTGGGGTCCCGAGCAGTACTTC	CSARRDRGWGPEQYF
TRBV18	NA	NA	18	TRBJ2-3	TGTGCCAGCTCACCTTTGAATCAGATAACCACTAGCACAGATACGCAGTATTTT	CASSPLNQITTSTDTQYF
TRBV7-2	TRBD1	NA	14	TRBJ1-1	TGTGCCAGCAGCTTAGTCAACAGGGGGACTGAAGCTTTCTTT	CASSLVNRGTEAFF
TRBV7-9	TRBD1	NA	17	TRBJ1-2	TGTGCCAGCAGCTTCACACAGGGGCCCACCCTATCCTATGGCTACACCTTC	CASSFTQGPTLSYGYTF
TRBV7-9	NA	many	15	TRBJ2-3	TGTGCCAGCAGCTTAGTTGTGAGTAGCACAGATACGCAGTATTTT	CASSLVVSSTDTQYF
TRBV6-1	NA	few	14	TRBJ2-3	TGTGCCAGCAGTGAAGGGCAGGGGCCAGATACGCAGTATTTT	CASSEGQGPDTQYF
TRBV7-2	NA	NA	13	TRBJ2-3	TGTGCCAGCAGCTGGGACGAAACTGATACGCAGTATTTT	CASSWDETDTQYF
TRBV20-1	TRBD2	NA	18	TRBJ2-3	TGCAGTGCTAGAGCGGTGGCTAGCGGGGGGCCAAGCACAGATACGCAGTATTTT	CSARAVASGGPSTDTQYF
TRBV12-3/TRBV12-4	NA	few	12	TRBJ1-1	TGTGCCAGCAATAGGAGAGGGACTGAAGCTTTCTTT	CASNRRGTEAFF
TRBV6-1	NA	many	13	TRBJ2-6	TGTGCCAGCAACCGCTCTGGGGCCAACGTCCTGACTTTC	CASNRSGANVLTF
TRBV20-1	NA	NA	13	TRBJ1-5	TGCAGTGCTAGCAGGGAGCGAGATCAGCCCCAGCATTTT	CSASRERDQPQHF
TRBV20-1	NA	NA	15	TRBJ2-1	TGCAGTGCTTCGAGCGACAGCGCTTACTACAATGAGCAGTTCTTC	CSASSDSAYYNEQFF
TRBV20-1	NA	many	19	TRBJ2-3	TGCAGTGCTAGAGATTATCTTCATCCGGGCGGGGGCTACACAGATACGCAGTATTTT	CSARDYLHPGGGYTDTQYF
TRBV4-3	NA	few	15	TRBJ2-7	TGCGCCAGCAGCCAAGTCCCGGGTCCCCCCTACGAGCAGTACTTC	CASSQVPGPPYEQYF
TRBV5-5	NA	NA	16	TRBJ1-1	TGTGCCAGCAGCTTGGGATTCAGGCGAACGGGAACTGAAGCTTTCTTT	CASSLGFRRTGTEAFF
TRBV5-1	NA	NA	16	TRBJ2-2	TGCGCCAGCAGCCCTCAGGGGCAATCGAACACCGGGGAGCTGTTTTTT	CASSPQGQSNTGELFF
TRBV20-1	NA	few	13	TRBJ1-1	TGCAGTGCTAGAGGAGACAGGCACACTGAAGCTTTCTTT	CSARGDRHTEAFF
TRBV12-3/TRBV12-4	NA	many	13	TRBJ1-5	TGTGCCAGCAGGATGACAGCCGTACGGCCCCAGCATTTT	CASRMTAVRPQHF
TRBV14	NA	NA	15	TRBJ2-1	TGTGCCAGCAGCCAAGATAACGGGACACAGGATGAGCAGTTCTTC	CASSQDNGTQDEQFF
TRBV20-1	NA	many	13	TRBJ1-3	TGCAGTGTCCAGGGTCTATCTGGAAACACCATATATTTT	CSVQGLSGNTIYF
TRBV6-5	NA	few	13	TRBJ1-5	TGTGCCAGCAGTGACGGACACAATCAGCCCCAGCATTTT	CASSDGHNQPQHF
TRBV27	NA	NA	15	TRBJ1-2	TGTGCCAGCAGTTTACTGCCGGGTAGCAACTATGGCTACACCTTC	CASSLLPGSNYGYTF
TRBV18	NA	NA	14	TRBJ1-5	TGTGCCAGCTCACCGGGCCGAGGGAATCAGCCCCAGCATTTT	CASSPGRGNQPQHF
TRBV12-2	NA	NA	14	TRBJ2-7	TGTGCAAGTCCCATCCCGACGGAGTTCTACGAGCAGTACTTC	CASPIPTEFYEQYF
TRBV27	NA	NA	14	TRBJ2-3	TGTGCCAGCGTGCCCTTCCTACGGGCAGATACGCAGTATTTT	CASVPFLRADTQYF
TRBV5-6	NA	NA	16	TRBJ1-4	TGTGCCAGCAGCTTGTACGGTGAAGCAACTAATGAAAAACTGTTTTTT	CASSLYGEATNEKLFF
TRBV29-1	NA	NA	10	TRBJ2-4	TGCAGCGTTCCCGGGAAGACTCAGTACTTC	CSVPGKTQYF
TRBV6-5	TRBD1	NA	14	TRBJ2-1	TGTGCCAGCAGGGGAACAGGGGTTCGCAATGAGCAGTTCTTC	CASRGTGVRNEQFF
TRBV28	TRBD1	many	13	TRBJ1-2	TGTGCCAGTGGGACAGGACGAAACTATGGCTACACCTTC	CASGTGRNYGYTF
TRBV6-1	TRBD2	NA	14	TRBJ2-3	TGTGCCAGCAGTGACAGGGACTACACAGATACGCAGTATTTT	CASSDRDYTDTQYF
TRBV28	TRBD2	NA	17	TRBJ2-5	TGTGCCAGCAGGCCTACTCTGGGGCGGGGGGTCCAAGAGACCCAGTACTTC	CASRPTLGRGVQETQYF
TRBV7-2	NA	few	14	TRBJ1-1	TGTGCCAGCAGCTTAGGGACCTTGCCCACTGAAGCTTTCTTT	CASSLGTLPTEAFF
TRBV5-1	NA	few	13	TRBJ1-2	TGCGCCAGCAGCCGTGTGGGGGAAAGTGGCTACACCTTC	CASSRVGESGYTF
TRBV5-1	NA	many	15	TRBJ2-5	TGCGCCAGCAGCTTGGGCTCGGGACTGGGAGAGACCCAGTACTTC	CASSLGSGLGETQYF
TRBV12-5	NA	few	16	TRBJ2-2	TGTGCTAGTGGTTCCGACACCTCTGCGAACACCGGGGAGCTGTTTTTT	CASGSDTSANTGELFF
TRBV6-2/TRBV6-3	TRBD2	few	16	TRBJ2-1	TGTGCCAGCAGACATAGCGGGGGGGCCCCCTACAATGAGCAGTTCTTC	CASRHSGGAPYNEQFF
TRBV18	TRBD1	few	16	TRBJ2-7	TGTGCCAGCTCACCACGAAGTCCGGGACAGGGTTACGAGCAGTACTTC	CASSPRSPGQGYEQYF
TRBV28	TRBD1	NA	15	TRBJ2-7	TGTGCCAGCAGTTTCCCCGGGACAGGGGCCTACGAGCAGTACTTC	CASSFPGTGAYEQYF
TRBV2	TRBD1	NA	14	TRBJ2-7	TGTGCCAGCAGTGGACAGGGGTCAACGTACGAGCAGTACTTC	CASSGQGSTYEQYF
TRBV27	TRBD1	NA	14	TRBJ2-7	TGTGCCAGCAGTCCGGACAGGGGTGTCTACGAGCAGTACTTC	CASSPDRGVYEQYF
TRBV10-3	NA	NA	10	TRBJ1-6	TGTGCCATCAACTATTCACCCCTCCACTTT	CAINYSPLHF
TRBV6-2/TRBV6-3	NA	many	11	TRBJ1-1	TGTGCCAGCGGGGTGAACACTGAAGCTTTCTTT	CASGVNTEAFF
TRBV12-5	NA	many	13	TRBJ1-5	TGTGCTAGTGGTCATCCTCAAGGTCAGCCCCAGCATTTT	CASGHPQGQPQHF
TRBV5-1	NA	NA	15	TRBJ1-1	TGCGCCAGCAGCTTGGACGTCGGGGTACGCACTGAAGCTTTCTTT	CASSLDVGVRTEAFF
TRBV29-1	NA	NA	15	TRBJ1-2	TGCAGCGCGATCGCCCTGGAGGGGTTGAACTATGGCTACACCTTC	CSAIALEGLNYGYTF
TRBV2	NA	NA	11	TRBJ2-5	TGTGCCAGCACGCAGCGCGAGACCCAGTACTTC	CASTQRETQYF
TRBV20-1	NA	many	15	TRBJ1-1	TGCAGTGCTAGAGTCCACGTGAAGGGTCACACTGAAGCTTTCTTT	CSARVHVKGHTEAFF
TRBV5-1	NA	few	17	TRBJ2-3	TGCGCCAGCAGCACAACCAAGGACAACCGAAGGGCCGATACGCAGTATTTT	CASSTTKDNRRADTQYF